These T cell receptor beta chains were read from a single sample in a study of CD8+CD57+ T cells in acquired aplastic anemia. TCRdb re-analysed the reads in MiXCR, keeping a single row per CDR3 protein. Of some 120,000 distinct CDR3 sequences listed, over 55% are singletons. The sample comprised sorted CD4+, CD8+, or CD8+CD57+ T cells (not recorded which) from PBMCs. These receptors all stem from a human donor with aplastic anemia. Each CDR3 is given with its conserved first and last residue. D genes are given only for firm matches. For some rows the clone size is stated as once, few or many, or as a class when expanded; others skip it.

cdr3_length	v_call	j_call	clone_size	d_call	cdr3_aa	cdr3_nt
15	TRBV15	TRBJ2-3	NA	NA	CATSRRGGGTDTQYF	TGTGCCACCAGCAGGAGGGGCGGGGGCACAGATACGCAGTATTTT
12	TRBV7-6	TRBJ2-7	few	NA	CASSQDRGEQYF	TGTGCCAGCAGCCAAGATAGGGGCGAGCAGTACTTC
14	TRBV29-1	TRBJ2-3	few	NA	CSVDLGESTDTQYF	TGCAGCGTTGATTTGGGGGAAAGCACAGATACGCAGTATTTT
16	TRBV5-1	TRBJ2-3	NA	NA	CASSSSPGPGTDTQYF	TGCGCCAGCAGCTCAAGCCCCGGGCCTGGCACAGATACGCAGTATTTT
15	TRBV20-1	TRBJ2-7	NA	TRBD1	CSATRGQGFSYEQYF	TGCAGTGCTACCCGGGGACAGGGGTTTTCTTACGAGCAGTACTTC
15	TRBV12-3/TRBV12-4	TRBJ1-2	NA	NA	CASSLFQGMTYGYTF	TGTGCCAGCAGTTTGTTTCAGGGAATGACCTATGGCTACACCTTC
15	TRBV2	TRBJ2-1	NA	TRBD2	CASRGLAGTYNEQFF	TGTGCCAGCAGAGGACTAGCGGGTACCTACAATGAGCAGTTCTTC
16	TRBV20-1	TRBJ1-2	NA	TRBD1	CSARASGQGFNYGYTF	TGCAGTGCTAGAGCTTCGGGACAGGGCTTTAACTATGGCTACACCTTC
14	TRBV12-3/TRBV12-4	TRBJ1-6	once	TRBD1	CASSLDRARSPLHF	TGTGCCAGCAGCCTCGACAGGGCAAGGTCACCCCTCCACTTT
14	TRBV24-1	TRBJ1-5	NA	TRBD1	CATSDTGGGQPQHF	TGTGCCACCAGTGATACAGGGGGGGGGCAGCCCCAGCATTTT
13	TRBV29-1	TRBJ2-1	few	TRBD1	CSVAGTGSNEQFF	TGCAGCGTTGCAGGGACAGGGTCCAATGAGCAGTTCTTC
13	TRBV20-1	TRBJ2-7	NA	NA	CSAEGRPSYEQYF	TGCAGTGCTGAAGGGCGGCCATCCTACGAGCAGTACTTC
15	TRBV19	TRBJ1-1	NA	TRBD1	CAGESGTVRWSEAFF	TGTGCCGGTGAATCCGGGACAGTTCGGTGGTCTGAAGCTTTCTTT
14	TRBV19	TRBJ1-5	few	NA	CASSTGISNQPQHF	TGTGCCAGCTCTACAGGGATAAGCAATCAGCCCCAGCATTTT
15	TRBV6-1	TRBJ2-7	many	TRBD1	CASSGGQGTSWEQYF	TGTGCCAGCAGCGGGGGACAGGGTACCTCCTGGGAGCAGTACTTC
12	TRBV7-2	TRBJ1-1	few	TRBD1	CATSGGVTEAFF	TGTGCCACCTCAGGGGGGGTCACTGAAGCTTTCTTT
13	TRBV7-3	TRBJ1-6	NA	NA	CASSLTRNSPLHF	TGTGCCAGCAGCCTAACGAGAAATTCACCCCTCCACTTT
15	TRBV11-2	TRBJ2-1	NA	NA	CASSLTSHGLNEQFF	TGTGCCAGCAGCTTGACTAGTCACGGGTTGAATGAGCAGTTCTTC
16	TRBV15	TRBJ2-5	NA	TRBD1	CATGSTRTGYRETQYF	TGTGCCACCGGATCCACGCGGACAGGGTACCGAGAGACCCAGTACTTC
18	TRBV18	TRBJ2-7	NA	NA	CASSPQQGIWGGLSEQYF	TGTGCCAGCTCACCACAACAGGGGATTTGGGGAGGTCTGAGCGAGCAGTACTTC
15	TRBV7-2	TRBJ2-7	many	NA	CASSLEASLSYEQYF	TGTGCCAGCAGCTTAGAGGCCAGCTTGTCCTACGAGCAGTACTTC
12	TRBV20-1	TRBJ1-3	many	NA	CSAGDSGNTIYF	TGCAGTGCTGGAGACTCTGGAAACACCATATATTTT
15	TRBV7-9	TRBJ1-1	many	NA	CASSLSGVGVTEAFF	TGTGCCAGCAGCTTATCAGGGGTTGGCGTCACTGAAGCTTTCTTT
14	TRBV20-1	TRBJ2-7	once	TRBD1	CSASRTGGRNEQYF	TGCAGTGCTAGTAGAACAGGGGGCAGGAACGAGCAGTACTTC
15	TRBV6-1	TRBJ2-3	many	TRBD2	CASSRTSGERDTQYF	TGTGCCAGCAGTCGGACTAGCGGGGAGAGAGATACGCAGTATTTT
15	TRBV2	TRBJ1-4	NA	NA	CASSERGGATEKLFF	TGTGCCAGCAGTGAAAGGGGGGGCGCGACTGAAAAACTGTTTTTT
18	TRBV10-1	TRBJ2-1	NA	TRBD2	CASSEGLAGGSSYNEQFF	TGCGCCAGCAGTGAAGGGCTAGCGGGGGGTAGCTCCTACAACGAGCAGTTCTTC
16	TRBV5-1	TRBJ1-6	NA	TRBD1	CASSLETGVGESPLHF	TGCGCCAGCAGCTTGGAGACAGGGGTGGGGGAATCACCCCTCCACTTT
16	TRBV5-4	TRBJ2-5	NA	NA	CASSLAGGQRGETQYF	TGTGCCAGCAGCTTGGCAGGGGGGCAAAGGGGTGAGACCCAGTACTTC
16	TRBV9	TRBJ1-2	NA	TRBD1	CASSITPGQLNYGYTF	TGTGCCAGCAGTATTACACCGGGACAGCTCAACTATGGCTACACCTTC
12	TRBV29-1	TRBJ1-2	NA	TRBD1	CSVGQGAHGYTF	TGCAGCGTCGGACAGGGGGCGCATGGCTACACCTTC
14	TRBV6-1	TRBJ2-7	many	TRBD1	CASGPPRDSYEQYF	TGTGCCAGCGGACCCCCCCGGGACAGCTACGAGCAGTACTTC
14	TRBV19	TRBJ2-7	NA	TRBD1	CASSRQGAAYEQYF	TGTGCCAGTAGCCGTCAGGGGGCAGCCTACGAGCAGTACTTC
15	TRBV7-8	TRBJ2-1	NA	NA	CASSLAGLHYNEQFF	TGTGCCAGCAGCTTGGCTGGACTACACTACAATGAGCAGTTCTTC
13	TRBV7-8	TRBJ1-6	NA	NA	CASSFQLNSPLHF	TGCGCCAGCAGCTTCCAGCTTAATTCACCCCTCCACTTT
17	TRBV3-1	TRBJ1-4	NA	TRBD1	CASSQDPTGTANEKLFF	TGTGCCAGCAGCCAAGACCCAACCGGGACAGCTAATGAAAAACTGTTTTTT
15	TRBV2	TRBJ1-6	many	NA	CASSEEGFTRSPLHF	TGTGCCAGCAGTGAAGAAGGGTTTACAAGATCACCCCTCCACTTT
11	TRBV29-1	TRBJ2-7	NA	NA	CSVGDGYEQYF	TGCAGCGTTGGAGACGGCTACGAGCAGTACTTC
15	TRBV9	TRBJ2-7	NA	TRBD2	CASSATSGGAGEQYF	TGTGCCAGCAGCGCGACTAGCGGGGGGGCGGGGGAGCAGTACTTC
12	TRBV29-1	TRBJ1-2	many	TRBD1	CSVQDRENGYTF	TGCAGCGTCCAAGACAGGGAAAATGGCTACACCTTC
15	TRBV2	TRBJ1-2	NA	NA	CASSERGDNNYGYTF	TGTGCCAGCAGTGAAAGGGGGGACAATAACTATGGCTACACCTTC
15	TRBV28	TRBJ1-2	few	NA	CASSLLPMTSYGYTF	TGTGCCAGCAGTTTATTGCCAATGACTTCTTATGGCTACACCTTC
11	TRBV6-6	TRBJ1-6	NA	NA	CASTPGSPLHF	TGTGCCAGCACCCCCGGGTCACCCCTCCACTTT
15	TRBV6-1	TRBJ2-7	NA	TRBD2	CASSDAGTTVYEQYF	TGTGCCAGCAGTGATGCGGGGACTACCGTCTACGAGCAGTACTTC
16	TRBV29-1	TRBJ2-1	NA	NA	CSAEPVGGEPPNEQFF	TGCAGCGCCGAACCCGTGGGGGGCGAACCCCCCAATGAGCAGTTCTTC